A selection of T cell receptor beta chains follows, all from one sample in a study of blood T cell repertoires in COVID-19. Profiling relied on immunoSEQ multiplex PCR, and the TCRdb table lists in-frame clones only, not all of them. The sample shows under 300,000 clones, 70% to 90% of them seen only once. The sequenced sample consisted of peripheral blood. Receptors were obtained from a woman between 35 and 50 years old with acute or convalescent COVID-19. The CDR3 runs from the conserved cysteine through the conserved F or W. The D gene is left open where the match is weak. Size is omitted from some rows. Given values are once, few, many or a class for expanded clones.

d_gene: TRBD1; v_gene: TRBV5-1; abundance: -; j_gene: TRBJ1-1; CDR3aa: CASSPSPGTGRAAEAFF; CDR3nt: TGCGCCAGCAGCCCCAGTCCCGGGACAGGGCGGGCGGCTGAAGCTTTCTTT
d_gene: -; v_gene: TRBV2; abundance: once; j_gene: TRBJ1-1; CDR3aa: CASLPDRNTEAFF; CDR3nt: TGTGCCAGCCTTCCGGACAGGAACACTGAAGCTTTCTTT
d_gene: -; v_gene: TRBV3-1/TRBV3-2; abundance: -; j_gene: TRBJ1-3; CDR3aa: CASSETPRGNTIYF; CDR3nt: TGTGCCAGCAGCGAAACTCCTCGGGGAAACACCATATATTTT
d_gene: TRBD2; v_gene: TRBV4-1; abundance: -; j_gene: TRBJ2-2; CDR3aa: CASSPSSGALNTGELFF; CDR3nt: TGCGCCAGCAGCCCCTCCAGCGGGGCTCTGAACACCGGGGAGCTGTTTTTT
d_gene: -; v_gene: TRBV27; abundance: -; j_gene: TRBJ2-1; CDR3aa: CASSLGAGYNEQFF; CDR3nt: TGTGCCAGCAGTTTGGGGGCAGGGTACAATGAGCAGTTCTTC
d_gene: -; v_gene: TRBV5-1; abundance: -; j_gene: TRBJ2-3; CDR3aa: CASSWGLGTDTQYF; CDR3nt: TGCGCCAGCAGTTGGGGGCTTGGTACAGATACGCAGTATTTT
d_gene: -; v_gene: TRBV6-5; abundance: -; j_gene: TRBJ2-1; CDR3aa: CASSYRQGPFHNEQFF; CDR3nt: TGTGCCAGCAGTTACCGGCAGGGCCCTTTTCACAATGAGCAGTTCTTC
d_gene: -; v_gene: TRBV18; abundance: -; j_gene: TRBJ1-1; CDR3aa: CASSPGQGRYTEAFF; CDR3nt: TGTGCCAGCTCCCCAGGTCAGGGTAGGTATACTGAAGCTTTCTTT
d_gene: TRBD2; v_gene: TRBV11-1; abundance: -; j_gene: TRBJ2-3; CDR3aa: CASSLGGTRSTDTQYF; CDR3nt: TGTGCCAGCAGCTTAGGGGGGACTAGATCTACAGATACGCAGTATTTT
d_gene: TRBD1; v_gene: TRBV19; abundance: -; j_gene: TRBJ1-3; CDR3aa: CASSRDRTGNTIYF; CDR3nt: TGTGCCAGTAGCCGGGACAGGACTGGAAACACCATATATTTT
d_gene: -; v_gene: TRBV7-7; abundance: -; j_gene: TRBJ1-4; CDR3aa: CASSPGKGSNEKLFF; CDR3nt: TGTGCCAGCAGCCCGGGGAAAGGGAGTAATGAAAAACTGTTTTTT
d_gene: -; v_gene: TRBV12-5; abundance: -; j_gene: TRBJ2-5; CDR3aa: CASGLAQQGRETQYF; CDR3nt: TGTGCTAGTGGTTTGGCACAACAGGGCAGGGAGACCCAGTACTTC
d_gene: TRBD1; v_gene: TRBV5-1; abundance: -; j_gene: TRBJ2-1; CDR3aa: CASSLGQGVNEQFF; CDR3nt: TGCGCCAGCAGCTTGGGACAGGGGGTAAATGAGCAGTTCTTC
d_gene: -; v_gene: TRBV12-5; abundance: -; j_gene: TRBJ1-4; CDR3aa: CASGLAQTATNEKLFF; CDR3nt: TGTGCTAGTGGTTTGGCCCAGACAGCAACTAATGAAAAACTGTTTTTT
d_gene: TRBD1; v_gene: TRBV5-1; abundance: -; j_gene: TRBJ1-6; CDR3aa: CASSLDRDSSSYNSPLHF; CDR3nt: TGCGCCAGCAGCTTGGATCGGGACAGTTCCAGCTATAATTCACCCCTCCACTTT
d_gene: -; v_gene: TRBV18; abundance: -; j_gene: TRBJ1-2; CDR3aa: CASSPGQGNYGYTF; CDR3nt: TGTGCCAGCTCACCAGGCCAGGGGAACTATGGCTACACCTTC
d_gene: -; v_gene: TRBV18; abundance: -; j_gene: TRBJ1-5; CDR3aa: CASSQHGWEGEPQHF; CDR3nt: TGTGCCAGCTCACAACACGGGTGGGAAGGGGAGCCCCAGCATTTT
d_gene: TRBD2; v_gene: TRBV6-2/TRBV6-3; abundance: -; j_gene: TRBJ2-3; CDR3aa: CASSRLADVTDTQYF; CDR3nt: TGTGCCAGCAGCCGACTAGCGGACGTCACAGATACGCAGTATTTT
d_gene: -; v_gene: TRBV11-2; abundance: -; j_gene: TRBJ1-3; CDR3aa: CASSLPPGTSSGNTIYF; CDR3nt: TGTGCCAGCAGCTTACCCCCTGGCACCAGCTCTGGAAACACCATATATTTT
d_gene: TRBD1; v_gene: TRBV9; abundance: -; j_gene: TRBJ1-2; CDR3aa: CASSVRGGVLDGYTF; CDR3nt: TGTGCCAGCAGCGTACGAGGGGGCGTCTTGGATGGCTACACCTTC
d_gene: TRBD2; v_gene: TRBV2; abundance: -; j_gene: TRBJ2-5; CDR3aa: CASSPGTSGVQETQYF; CDR3nt: TGTGCCAGCAGCCCCGGGACTAGCGGGGTTCAAGAGACCCAGTACTTC
d_gene: -; v_gene: TRBV6-5; abundance: few; j_gene: TRBJ1-1; CDR3aa: CASSYPLTEAFF; CDR3nt: TGTGCCAGCAGTTACCCCCTCACTGAAGCTTTCTTT
d_gene: -; v_gene: TRBV9; abundance: -; j_gene: TRBJ1-5; CDR3aa: CASSEGGGRGNQPQHF; CDR3nt: TGTGCCAGCAGCGAAGGGGGGGGAAGGGGCAATCAGCCCCAGCATTTT
d_gene: TRBD1; v_gene: TRBV4-1; abundance: few; j_gene: TRBJ2-2; CDR3aa: CASSPHRGTYTGELFF; CDR3nt: TGCGCCAGCAGCCCCCACAGGGGGACGTACACCGGGGAGCTGTTTTTT
d_gene: TRBD1; v_gene: TRBV28; abundance: few; j_gene: TRBJ2-1; CDR3aa: CASSSGTGVRGQFF; CDR3nt: TGTGCCAGCAGTAGTGGGACAGGGGTCCGGGGGCAGTTCTTC